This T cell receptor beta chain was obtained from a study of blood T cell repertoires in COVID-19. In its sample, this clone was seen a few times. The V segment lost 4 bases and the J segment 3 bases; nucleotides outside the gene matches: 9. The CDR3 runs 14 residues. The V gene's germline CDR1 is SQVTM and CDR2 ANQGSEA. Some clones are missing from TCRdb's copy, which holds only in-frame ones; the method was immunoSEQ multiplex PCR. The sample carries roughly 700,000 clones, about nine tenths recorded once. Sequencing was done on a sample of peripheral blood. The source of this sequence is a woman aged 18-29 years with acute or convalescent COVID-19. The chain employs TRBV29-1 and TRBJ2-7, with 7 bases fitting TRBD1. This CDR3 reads CSVVRWGQSYEQYF. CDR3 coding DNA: TGCAGCGTTGTTAGGTGGGGACAGAGCTACGAGCAGTACTTC.